These 2 T cell receptor beta chains were sequenced from one sample in a study of T-cell reconstitution after alpha-beta-depleted transplantation in children. This sample's TCRbeta library carried unique molecular identifier barcodes. MiXCR was run by TCRdb on the PCR reads, yielding one entry per CDR3 protein. The sample holds 640,000 or so distinct CDR3 sequences; 16% are singletons and the top ten take approximately 1%. The sample in question was PBMCs from the stem cell graft donor, obtained from the stem cell graft. These receptors all stem from a human donor who donated a stem cell graft to a child with acute myeloid leukemia.

This clonotype was seen a handful of times. For the CDR3, the DNA is TGTGCCAGCAGCCGGGACCCTAACTATGGCTACACCTTC. It yields the protein CASSRDPNYGYTF. V usage is TRBV7-9 and J usage is TRBJ1-2, with a tentative D call TRBD1 (5 bases). The CDR3 contains 13 residues. Deletions cut 5 bases from V and 0 bases from J, with 7 bases between. Looked up from germline, CDR1 is SEHNR and CDR2 is FQNEAQ (reference sequence). The variable domain in full, completed from reference TRBV7-9 and TRBJ1-2, reads DTGVSQNPRHKITKRGQNVTFRCDPISEHNRLYWYRQTLGQGPEFLTYFQNEAQLEKSRLLSDRFSAERPKGSFSTLEIQRTEQGDSAMYLCASSRDPNYGYTFGSGTRLTVV.

This clonotype was picked up a small number of times. The V gene is TRBV7-8, the J gene TRBJ2-3, with TRBD1 matching over 12 bases. CDR3 length equals 12 residues. V dropped 1 base and J dropped 15; count of bases not matched to a gene: 2. The germline V gene encodes CDR1 SGHVS and CDR2 FQNEAQ. In DNA form, the CDR3 reads TGTGCCAGCAGCTTAGAGGGACAGGGGGCTTATTTT. Translation: CASSLEGQGAYF.